The 5 T cell receptor beta chains reported below all come from one sample, sequenced in a study of blood T cell repertoires in COVID-19. Profiling relied on immunoSEQ multiplex PCR, and the TCRdb table lists in-frame clones only, not all of them. The profile shows about 120,000 clones, around 90% of them singletons. Sequencing input: peripheral blood. These receptors were taken from a woman aged 55-69 years with COVID-19, enrolled during active disease.

The sample holds one count of this clone. The genes are TRBV4-3 and TRBJ1-1; no clear D. Trimming cost V 2 bases and J 1 base, with 11 bases left between them. CDR3 length: 15 residues. Per germline, CDR1 LGHNA and CDR2 YSLEER. The CDR3 DNA sequence: TGCGCCAGCAGCCAATATTCGGCAGGGAACACTGAAGCTTTCTTT. Amino acids: CASSQYSAGNTEAFF.

The chain employs TRBV7-3 and TRBJ2-2, with a possible D match to TRBD1 (6 bases). Germline V gives CDR1 SGHTA, CDR2 FQGTGA. Trimming took 3 bases from V and 10 from J, leaving 24 bases between them. This CDR3 is 17 amino acids long. CDR3 DNA sequence: TGTGCCAGCAGCTTGGGCCCCGCCCCAGGACAGAGTAAGGAGCTGTTTTTT. It translates to CASSLGPAPGQSKELFF.

The chain recombines TRBV7-9 with TRBJ1-5; perhaps TRBD1 as D (6 bases). Per germline, CDR1 SEHNR and CDR2 FQNEAQ (reference sequence). There are 15 residues in the CDR3. Between the trimmed V and J ends, which lost 1 base and 2 bases, there was a span of 9 bases. The CDR3 loop reads CASSLEGVGNQPQHF. CDR3 nucleotides: TGTGCCAGCAGCTTAGAGGGGGTGGGCAATCAGCCCCAGCATTTT.

The gene calls are TRBV5-1 and TRBJ2-2; D remains ambiguous. The CDR3 spans 14 residues. V was cut by 6 bases and J by 4 bases, with 13 bases left in between. Germline CDR1 and CDR2: SGHRS and YFSETQ. The CDR3 here is CASTNIAPTGELFF. In DNA, the CDR3 is TGCGCCAGCACCAACATTGCTCCCACCGGGGAGCTGTTTTTT.

The chain employs TRBV9 and TRBJ2-3, with D perhaps TRBD1 (6 bases). This CDR3 is 15 amino acids long. The V gene's germline CDR1 is SGDLS and CDR2 YYNGEE. V was trimmed by 6 bases and J by 6 bases, leaving 20 bases between them. CDR3 nucleotide sequence: TGTGCCAGCACCCTAAGCGAACAGGGTCCGGATACGCAGTATTTT. Its translation is CASTLSEQGPDTQYF.